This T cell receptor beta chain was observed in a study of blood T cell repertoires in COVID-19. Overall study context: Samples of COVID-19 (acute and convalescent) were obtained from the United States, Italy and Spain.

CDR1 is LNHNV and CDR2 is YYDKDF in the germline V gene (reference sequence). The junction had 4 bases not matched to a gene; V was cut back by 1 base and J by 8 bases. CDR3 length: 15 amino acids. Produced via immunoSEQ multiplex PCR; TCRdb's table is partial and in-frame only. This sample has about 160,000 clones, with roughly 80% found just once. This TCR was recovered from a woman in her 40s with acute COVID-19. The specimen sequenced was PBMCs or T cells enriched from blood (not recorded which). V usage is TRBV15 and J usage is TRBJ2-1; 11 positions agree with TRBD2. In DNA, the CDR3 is TGTGCCACCAGCAGAGCCGGGACTAGCGGCGATGAGCAGTTCTTC. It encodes CATSRAGTSGDEQFF.